This T cell receptor beta chain was obtained from a study of CD8 T cells in ankylosing spondylitis. TCRdb called the 5' RACE reads again in MiXCR, with one record for every CDR3 protein. Among approximately 140,000 distinct CDR3 sequences listed, roughly 15% were seen once. Per germline, CDR1 DFQATT and CDR2 SNEGSKA (reference sequence). This CDR3 comprises 14 residues. The ends were cut back, 3 bases at V and 0 bases at J, with 12 bases in the middle. Study results and limitations: The disease-linked clones had a CD8+ phenotype and low blood frequencies. For ankylosing spondylitis blood, a TCR beta motif of 7 or 8 highly homologous variants appeared characteristic.

As concerns this clonotype: Its target is not known.

The sequenced sample was blood, either unsorted or a sorted T cell fraction (not recorded which). V usage is TRBV20-1 and J usage is TRBJ2-7; D is unresolved. This TCR derives from a male donor with ankylosing spondylitis. CDR3 sequence: CSASLQAFSYEQYF. CDR3 DNA: TGCAGTGCTAGCTTGCAGGCATTCTCCTACGAGCAGTACTTC.